Listed below are T cell receptor beta chains from one sample, sequenced in a study of regulatory T cells in long-lasting Graves disease. Each CDR3 protein is one row after TCRdb ran MiXCR on the multiplex PCR reads. The sample lists around 450,000 distinct CDR3 sequences, approximately 21% occurring once. Sequences were derived from peripheral blood mononuclear cells (PBMCs), sampled when the disease was refractory, from a patient treated with antithyroid drugs. The receptors shown here come from a female donor with Graves disease. Both conserved end residues are part of each CDR3. Fields, in order: D gene, V gene, clone size, J gene, CDR3 protein, CDR3 DNA. D genes are given only for firm matches. Rows may omit the clone size; those that give it use once, few, many or a size class.

.,TRBV30,many,TRBJ2-5,CAWSNANQETQYF,TGTGCCTGGAGTAATGCGAACCAGGAGACCCAGTACTTC
.,TRBV5-1,many,TRBJ1-4,CASSLTGSIVELFF,TGCGCCAGCAGCCTTACAGGGTCAATCGTGGAACTGTTTTTT
TRBD1,TRBV28,.,TRBJ2-7,CASSLGGQGGNEQYF,TGTGCCAGCAGTTTGGGGGGACAGGGGGGTAACGAGCAGTACTTC
.,TRBV20-1,few,TRBJ1-1,CSAREIGSYEAFF,TGCAGTGCTAGAGAGATAGGGTCTTATGAAGCTTTCTTT
.,TRBV6-1,.,TRBJ2-1,CASTNRSGRGDEQFF,TGTGCCAGCACCAACCGCTCGGGGCGGGGAGATGAGCAGTTCTTC
TRBD1,TRBV27,few,TRBJ1-3,CASSLTWDRASGNTIYF,TGTGCCAGCAGTTTAACCTGGGACAGGGCCTCTGGAAACACCATATATTTT
.,TRBV5-5,.,TRBJ2-3,CASSLRTFSSTDTQYF,TGTGCCAGCAGCCTCCGGACATTCTCTAGCACAGATACGCAGTATTTT
.,TRBV20-1,many,TRBJ2-7,CSARDSRGAYEQYF,TGCAGTGCTAGAGATTCAAGAGGGGCCTACGAGCAGTACTTC
TRBD1,TRBV3-1,many,TRBJ2-5,CASSQDREAEETQYF,TGTGCCAGCAGCCAGGACAGGGAGGCAGAAGAGACCCAGTACTTC
.,TRBV7-2,.,TRBJ1-1,CANILARDWRTEAFF,TGTGCCAACATCCTAGCCAGGGATTGGAGAACTGAAGCTTTCTTT
.,TRBV7-9,few,TRBJ1-4,CASSLVDSLHEKLFF,TGTGCCAGCAGCTTAGTCGACAGCCTCCATGAAAAACTGTTTTTT
.,TRBV5-1,.,TRBJ1-5,CASSFEGQHDQPQHF,TGCGCCAGCAGCTTCGAGGGGCAGCACGATCAGCCCCAGCATTTT
.,TRBV28,many,TRBJ1-1,CASSFRVSNTEAFF,TGTGCCAGCAGTTTTCGGGTTTCGAACACTGAAGCTTTCTTT
TRBD1,TRBV28,many,TRBJ2-7,CASSLRQGAIEQYF,TGTGCCAGCAGTTTAAGACAGGGGGCAATCGAGCAGTACTTC
TRBD1,TRBV28,few,TRBJ1-3,CASSSGQDSNTIYF,TGTGCCAGCAGTTCGGGACAGGACTCAAACACCATATATTTT
TRBD1,TRBV7-2,few,TRBJ1-1,CASSLGDRGRIEAFF,TGTGCCAGCAGCTTAGGGGACAGGGGGCGTATTGAAGCTTTCTTT
.,TRBV12-3/TRBV12-4,many,TRBJ1-2,CASSLEGDQVDGYTF,TGTGCCAGCAGCCTTGAGGGGGATCAAGTGGATGGCTACACCTTC
.,TRBV10-3,.,TRBJ2-2,CAISDWRDNTGELFF,TGTGCCATCAGTGATTGGAGGGATAACACCGGGGAGCTGTTTTTT